This is a list of T cell receptor beta chains from one sample in a study of shared clonotypes between healthy human individuals. The table came from immunoSEQ multiplex PCR; TCRdb's copy has only in-frame clones and leaves some out. The sample yields around 2.1 million clones, roughly 91% seen once. The material sequenced was naive CD8+ T cells from PBMCs. The receptor set was obtained from a man aged 18-30 years in good health. Some clones in this sample may be carry-over from other donors' samples. Both conserved end residues are part of each CDR3. The D gene is left open where the match is weak.

>TRBJ2-2|TRBV7-3|-
TGTGCCAGCACCATTACCGGGGAGCTGTTTTTT
CASTITGELFF
>TRBJ2-7|TRBV6-1|-
TGTGCCAGCAGTGAATATTGGGGAATTTACGAGCAGTACTTC
CASSEYWGIYEQYF
>TRBJ1-5|TRBV19|-
TGTGCCAGTAGTATCGACAGTTTGAGGAATCAGCCCCAGCATTTT
CASSIDSLRNQPQHF
>TRBJ2-7|TRBV7-9|TRBD1
TGTGCCAGCAGCCCCCTCTCTGGACAGGGGGCCTACGAGCAGTACTTC
CASSPLSGQGAYEQYF
>TRBJ1-1|TRBV9|-
TGTGCCAGCAGCGTAGGGCGGGCAGGGGAGTATAAAGCTTTCTTT
CASSVGRAGEYKAFF
>TRBJ2-2|TRBV5-5|-
TGTGCCAGCAGCCCCTTTAGGGGCCCCCAGGACACCGGGGAGCTGTTTTTT
CASSPFRGPQDTGELFF
>TRBJ2-3|TRBV5-1|TRBD2
TGCGCCAGCACGGTAGCGGGAGGGGCCGATACGCAGTATTTT
CASTVAGGADTQYF
>TRBJ1-2|TRBV10-3|TRBD1
TGTGCGATCAGGGGGGAGGATAAGAGGGGCTACACCTTC
CAIRGEDKRGYTF
>TRBJ1-1|TRBV7-3|-
TGTGCCAGCAGCGAATGGGGGGACACTGAAGCTTTCTTT
CASSEWGDTEAFF
>TRBJ2-7|TRBV5-4|TRBD2
TGTGCCAGCAGCCCAAACGAGCGGGAGGGACTCAGATACGAGCAGTACTTC
CASSPNEREGLRYEQYF
>TRBJ2-3|TRBV5-4|TRBD2
TGTGCCAGCAGCTTGAGCACTAGCGGGAGGAGGACAGATACGCAGTATTTT
CASSLSTSGRRTDTQYF
>TRBJ2-7|TRBV7-9|-
TGTGCCAGCAGCTCCTACAGGGACGAGCAGTACTTC
CASSSYRDEQYF
>TRBJ1-1|TRBV11-2|-
TGTGCCAGCAGCTTAGTCGGGTTGTTAGGGGCCACTGAAGCTTTCTTT
CASSLVGLLGATEAFF
>TRBJ1-3|TRBV4-1|-
TGCGCCAGCAGCACTTGGGACACTGGAAACACCATATATTTT
CASSTWDTGNTIYF